The clone carrying this T cell receptor beta chain has at least ten counts. This sample stems from a study of T cells after yellow fever vaccination. Study-level information: Fractions low in cell number were prepared with SMART-Seq v4 Ultra Low Input.

TCRdb independently ran MiXCR on the 5' RACE reads; one entry per CDR3 protein. The table shows 200,000 to 300,000 distinct CDR3 sequences, with approximately 3.5% occurring only once. This receptor was obtained from a young man who received the YFV17D yellow fever vaccine. The specimen comprised PBMCs, sampled 15 days after the yellow fever booster vaccination.

CDR3 coding DNA: TGTGCCAGCAGTGGAACAGCCGGGCAAGAGACCCAGTACTTC. Translation gives CASSGTAGQETQYF. The rearrangement joins TRBV2 to TRBJ2-5; D ambiguous. This CDR3 comprises 14 residues. The germline V and J ends were trimmed by 4 bases and 2 bases, with 11 bases remaining between them. CDR1 is SNHLY, CDR2 FYNNEI, per germline.